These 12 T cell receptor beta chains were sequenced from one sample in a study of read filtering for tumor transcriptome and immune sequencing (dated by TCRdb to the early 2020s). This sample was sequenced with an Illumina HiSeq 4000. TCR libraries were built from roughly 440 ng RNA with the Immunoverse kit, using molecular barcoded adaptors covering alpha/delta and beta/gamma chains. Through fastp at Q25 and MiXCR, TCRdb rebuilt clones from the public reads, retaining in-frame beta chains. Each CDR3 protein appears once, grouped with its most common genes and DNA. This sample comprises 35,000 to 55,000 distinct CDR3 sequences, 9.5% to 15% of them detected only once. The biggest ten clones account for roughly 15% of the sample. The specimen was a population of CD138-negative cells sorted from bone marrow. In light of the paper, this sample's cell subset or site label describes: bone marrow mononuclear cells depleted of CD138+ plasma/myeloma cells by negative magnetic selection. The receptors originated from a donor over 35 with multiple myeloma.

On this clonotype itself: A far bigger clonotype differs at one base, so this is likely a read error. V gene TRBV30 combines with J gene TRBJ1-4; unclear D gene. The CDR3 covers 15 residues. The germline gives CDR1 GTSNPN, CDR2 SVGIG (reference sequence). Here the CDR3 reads CAWSDRRSFTDTRYF. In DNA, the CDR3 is TGTGCCTGGAGTGACCGGCGGTCCTTCACAGATACGCGGTATTTT.

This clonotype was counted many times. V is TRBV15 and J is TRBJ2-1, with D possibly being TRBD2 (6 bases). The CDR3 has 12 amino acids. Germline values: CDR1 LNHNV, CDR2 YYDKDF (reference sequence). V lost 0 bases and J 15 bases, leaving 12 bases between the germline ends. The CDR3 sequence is CATSRDGLSVFF. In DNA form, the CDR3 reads TGTGCCACCAGCAGAGACGGACTAAGCGTGTTCTTC.

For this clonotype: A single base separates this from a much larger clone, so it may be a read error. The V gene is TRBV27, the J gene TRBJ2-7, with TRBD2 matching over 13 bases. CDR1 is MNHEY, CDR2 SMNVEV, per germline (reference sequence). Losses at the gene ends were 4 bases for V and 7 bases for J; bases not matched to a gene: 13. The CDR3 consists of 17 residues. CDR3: CASSSTPRGLAGREQYF. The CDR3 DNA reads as TGTGCCAGCAGTTCCACACCCCGGGGACTAGCGGGAAGGGAGCAGTACTTC.

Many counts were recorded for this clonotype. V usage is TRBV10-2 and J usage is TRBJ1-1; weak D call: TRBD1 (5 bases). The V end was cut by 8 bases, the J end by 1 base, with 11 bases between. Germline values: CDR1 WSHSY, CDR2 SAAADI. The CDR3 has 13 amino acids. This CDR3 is CASRKTANTEAFF. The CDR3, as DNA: TGCGCCAGCCGAAAGACAGCGAACACTGAAGCTTTCTTT.

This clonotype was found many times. DNA for the CDR3: TGTGCCAGCAGCCAAGAAGACGAGACCCAGTACTTC. This encodes CASSQEDETQYF. The gene calls are TRBV3-1 and TRBJ2-5; D uncertain. V was cut by 0 bases and J by 5 bases, with 4 bases left in between. The CDR3 runs to 12 residues. Germline CDR1 reads LGHDT; CDR2 reads YNNKEL (reference sequence).

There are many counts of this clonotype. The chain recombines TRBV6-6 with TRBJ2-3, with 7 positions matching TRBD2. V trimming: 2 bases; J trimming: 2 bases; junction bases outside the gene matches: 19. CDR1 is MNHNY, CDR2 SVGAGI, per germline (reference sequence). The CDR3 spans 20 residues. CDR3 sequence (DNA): TGTGCCAGCAGTTACCGAGGAGGCGGGACTAAGAATTTCAACACAGATACGCAGTATTTT. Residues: CASSYRGGGTKNFNTDTQYF.

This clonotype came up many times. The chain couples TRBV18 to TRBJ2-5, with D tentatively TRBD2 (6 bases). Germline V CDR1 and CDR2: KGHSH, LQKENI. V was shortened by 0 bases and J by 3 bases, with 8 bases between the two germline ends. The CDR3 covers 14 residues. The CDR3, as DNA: TGTGCCAGCTCACCACCGGAGGGTAAAGAGACCCAGTACTTC. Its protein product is CASSPPEGKETQYF.

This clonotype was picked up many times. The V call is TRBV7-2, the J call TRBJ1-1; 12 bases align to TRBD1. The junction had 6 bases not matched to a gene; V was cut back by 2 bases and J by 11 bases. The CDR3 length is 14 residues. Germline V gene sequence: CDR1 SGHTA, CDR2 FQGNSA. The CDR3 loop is CASSLWGQGAQAFF. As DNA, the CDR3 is TGTGCCAGCAGCTTATGGGGACAGGGGGCGCAGGCTTTCTTT.

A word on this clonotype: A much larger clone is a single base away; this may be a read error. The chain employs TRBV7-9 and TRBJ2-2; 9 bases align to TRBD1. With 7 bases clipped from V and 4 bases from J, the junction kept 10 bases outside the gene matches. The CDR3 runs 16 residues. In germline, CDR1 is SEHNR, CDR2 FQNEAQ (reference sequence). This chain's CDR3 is CASNPRTGVVTGELFF. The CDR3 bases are TGTGCCAGCAACCCGAGGACAGGGGTTGTCACCGGGGAGCTGTTTTTT.

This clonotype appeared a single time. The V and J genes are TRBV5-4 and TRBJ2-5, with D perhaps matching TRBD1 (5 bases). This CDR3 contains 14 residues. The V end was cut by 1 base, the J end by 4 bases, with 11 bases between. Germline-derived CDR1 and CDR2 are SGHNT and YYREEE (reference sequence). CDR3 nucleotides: TGTGCCAGCAGCTTGTATCAGGGTCCAGAGACCCAGTACTTC. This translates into CASSLYQGPETQYF. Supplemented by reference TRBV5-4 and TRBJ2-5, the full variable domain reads ETGVTQSPTHLIKTRGQQVTLRCSSQSGHNTVSWYQQALGQGPQFIFQYYREEENGRGNFPPRFSGLQFPNYSSELNVNALELDDSALYLCASSLYQGPETQYFGPGTRLLVL.

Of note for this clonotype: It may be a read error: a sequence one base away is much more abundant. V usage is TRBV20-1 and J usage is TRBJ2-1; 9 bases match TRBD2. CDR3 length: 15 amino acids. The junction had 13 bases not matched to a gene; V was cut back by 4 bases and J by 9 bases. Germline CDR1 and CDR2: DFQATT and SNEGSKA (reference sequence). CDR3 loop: CSANNRREGRSEQFF. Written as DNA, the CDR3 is TGCAGTGCTAATAACCGGCGGGAGGGCCGGAGTGAGCAGTTCTTC.

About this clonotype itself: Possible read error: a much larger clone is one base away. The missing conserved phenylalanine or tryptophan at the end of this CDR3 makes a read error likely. Written as DNA, the CDR3 is TGTGCCAGCAGACCCGGGACAGGGGCCGGGGCCAACGTCCTGACTTCC. Protein: CASRPGTGAGANVLTS. The chain joins TRBV6-1 to TRBJ2-6, with 10 bases identical to TRBD1. Germline CDR1 and CDR2: MNHNS and SASEGT. The CDR3 covers 16 residues. Losses at the gene ends were 6 bases for V and 4 bases for J; bases not matched to a gene: 6.